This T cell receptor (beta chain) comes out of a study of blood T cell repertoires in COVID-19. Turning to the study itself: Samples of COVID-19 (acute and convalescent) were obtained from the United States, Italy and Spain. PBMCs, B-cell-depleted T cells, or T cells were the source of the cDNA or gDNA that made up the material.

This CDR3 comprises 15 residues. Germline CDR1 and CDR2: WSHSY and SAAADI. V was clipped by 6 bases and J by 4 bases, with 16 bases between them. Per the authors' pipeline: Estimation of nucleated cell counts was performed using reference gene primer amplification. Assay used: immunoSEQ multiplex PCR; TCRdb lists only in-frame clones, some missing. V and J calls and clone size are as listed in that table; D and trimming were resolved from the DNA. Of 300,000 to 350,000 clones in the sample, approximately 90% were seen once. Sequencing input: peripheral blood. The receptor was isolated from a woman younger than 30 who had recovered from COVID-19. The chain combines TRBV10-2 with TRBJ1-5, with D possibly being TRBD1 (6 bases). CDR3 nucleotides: TGCGCCAGCAGCGTTCGACTTCAGGGGAATCAGCCCCAGCATTTT. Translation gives CASSVRLQGNQPQHF.